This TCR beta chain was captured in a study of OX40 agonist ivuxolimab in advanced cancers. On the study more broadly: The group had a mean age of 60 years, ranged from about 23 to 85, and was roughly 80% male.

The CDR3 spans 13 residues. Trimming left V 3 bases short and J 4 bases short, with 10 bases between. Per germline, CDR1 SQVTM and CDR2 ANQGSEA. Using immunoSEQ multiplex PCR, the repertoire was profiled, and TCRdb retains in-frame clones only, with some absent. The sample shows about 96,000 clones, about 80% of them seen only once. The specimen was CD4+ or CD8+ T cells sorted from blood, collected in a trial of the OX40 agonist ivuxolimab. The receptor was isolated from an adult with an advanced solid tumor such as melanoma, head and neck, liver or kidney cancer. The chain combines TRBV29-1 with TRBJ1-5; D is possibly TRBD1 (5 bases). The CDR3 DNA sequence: TGCAGCGTTGATCAGGGTCTAAATCAGCCCCAGCATTTT. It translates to CSVDQGLNQPQHF.